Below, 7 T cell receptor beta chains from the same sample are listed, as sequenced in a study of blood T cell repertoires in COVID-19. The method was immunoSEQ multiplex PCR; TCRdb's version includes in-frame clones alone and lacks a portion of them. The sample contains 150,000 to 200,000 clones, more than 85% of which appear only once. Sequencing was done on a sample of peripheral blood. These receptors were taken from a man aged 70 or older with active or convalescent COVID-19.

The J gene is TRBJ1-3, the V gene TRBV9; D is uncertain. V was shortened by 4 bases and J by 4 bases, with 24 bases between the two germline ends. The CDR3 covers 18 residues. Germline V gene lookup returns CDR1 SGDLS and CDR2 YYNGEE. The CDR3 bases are TGTGCCAGCAGCCTCCGAGATTTTGCGCCCCTGTCCGGAAACACCATATATTTT. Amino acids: CASSLRDFAPLSGNTIYF.

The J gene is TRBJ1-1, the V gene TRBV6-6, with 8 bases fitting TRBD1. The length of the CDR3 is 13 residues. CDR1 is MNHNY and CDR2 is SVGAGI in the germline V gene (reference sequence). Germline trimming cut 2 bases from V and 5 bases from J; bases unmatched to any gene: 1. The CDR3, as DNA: TGTGCCAGCAGTTACAGGACAGGGACTGAAGCTTTCTTT. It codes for CASSYRTGTEAFF.

The DNA for the CDR3 is TGTGCCAGCAGTCGACAGACCAATAATTCACCCCTCCACTTT. As protein: CASSRQTNNSPLHF. V is TRBV2 and J is TRBJ1-6, with D possibly TRBD1 on 5 matching bases. V dropped 5 bases and J dropped 5 bases, with 10 bases sitting between them. CDR1 and CDR2 from the germline V gene are SNHLY and FYNNEI. CDR3 length equals 14 residues. Full variable domain (outside the CDR3, taken from reference TRBV2 and TRBJ1-6): EPEVTQTPSHQVTQMGQEVILRCVPISNHLYFYWYRQILGQKVEFLVSFYNNEISEKSEIFDDQFSVERPDGSNFTLKIRSTKLEDSAMYFCASSRQTNNSPLHFGNGTRLTVT.

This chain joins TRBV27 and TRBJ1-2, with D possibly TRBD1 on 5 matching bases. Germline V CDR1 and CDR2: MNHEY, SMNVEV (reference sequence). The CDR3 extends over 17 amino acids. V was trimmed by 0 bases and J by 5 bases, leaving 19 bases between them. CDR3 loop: CASSLSAGRGGIYGYTF. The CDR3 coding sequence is TGTGCCAGCAGTTTATCGGCAGGGCGGGGGGGAATATATGGCTACACCTTC.

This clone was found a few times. This chain's CDR3 is CASSLGGQGIQETQYF. CDR3 in DNA: TGTGCCAGCAGCTTAGGGGGACAGGGTATTCAAGAGACCCAGTACTTC. The rearrangement uses TRBV7-6 and TRBJ2-5; 9 nucleotides line up with TRBD1. Germline trimming cut 1 base from V and 2 bases from J; bases unmatched to any gene: 5. This CDR3 is built from 16 residues. Looked up from germline, CDR1 is SGHVS and CDR2 is FNYEAQ.

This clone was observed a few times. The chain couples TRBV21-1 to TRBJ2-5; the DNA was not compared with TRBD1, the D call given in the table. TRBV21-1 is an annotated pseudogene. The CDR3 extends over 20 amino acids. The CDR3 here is CASSKGMKVKDRVREETQYF. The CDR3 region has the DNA TGTGCCAGCAGCAAAGGAATGAAAGTGAAGGACAGGGTGAGGGAAGAGACCCAGTACTTC.

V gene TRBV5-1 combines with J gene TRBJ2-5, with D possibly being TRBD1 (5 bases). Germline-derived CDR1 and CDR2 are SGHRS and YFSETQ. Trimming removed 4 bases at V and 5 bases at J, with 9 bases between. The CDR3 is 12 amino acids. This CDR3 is CASSAGMETQYF. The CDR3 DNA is TGCGCCAGCAGCGCAGGGATGGAGACCCAGTACTTC.